The 4 T cell receptor beta chains below come from one sample, sequenced in a study of monozygotic twins with inflammatory bowel disease. After re-calling the 5' RACE reads, TCRdb lists one entry per CDR3 protein, DNA absent. The sample has more than 300,000 distinct CDR3 sequences; the top ten hold about 2.5%. Sequenced input: blood. These TCRs come from a human donor with ulcerative colitis or Crohn's disease, or a healthy co-twin of an affected twin (not recorded which).

The V call is TRBV12-3 or TRBV12-4, the J call TRBJ2-2; TCRdb picks TRBD1, but there is no DNA to check that call. The CDR3 runs to 17 residues. CDR3 sequence: CASSLVSGAPHTGELFF.

V usage is TRBV11-2 and J usage is TRBJ2-2; TCRdb lists TRBD1, though no DNA is available to test this call. CDR1 and CDR2 from the germline V gene are SGHAT and FQNNGV. The CDR3 totals 17 residues. The CDR3: CASFSNRGQENTGELFF.

This clonotype counts as medium-sized by frequency. The chain links TRBV7-9 to TRBJ2-5; the TCRdb call, TRBD1, lacks DNA for checking. Germline V gene sequence: CDR1 SEHNR, CDR2 FQNEAQ (reference sequence). This CDR3 comprises 16 residues. CDR3 sequence reads: CASSLGPMGGQETQYF.

The J gene is TRBJ2-7, the V gene TRBV28. CDR3 length: 12 residues. Germline V gene lookup returns CDR1 MDHEN and CDR2 SYDVKM. CDR3 loop: CASSSATQEQYF.